This T cell receptor (beta chain) was recovered during a study of radiation and T cells in renal cell carcinoma. Findings and limits, study-wide: From baseline, blood top tumor clonotypes peaked at 2 weeks post-radiation.

Produced via immunoSEQ multiplex PCR; TCRdb's table is partial and in-frame only. The sample includes more than 120,000 clones, 70% to 90% of them seen just once. The CDR3 spans 13 residues. Deletions cut 6 bases from V and 0 bases from J, with 9 bases between. Germline assignment: CDR1 SQVTM and CDR2 ANQGSEA. This clone was seen a few times. Antigen unknown. This sample's time point: blood 4 weeks post-SBRT, at nephrectomy. The treatment was: 15 Gy SBRT to primary tumor, nephrectomy 4 weeks later. The V gene is TRBV29-1, the J gene TRBJ1-5, with D possibly TRBD1 on 5 matching bases. This receptor was taken from a woman aged 50 to 65 with renal cell carcinoma. The source was blood, collected from a patient whose treatment included radiotherapy and nephrectomy. CDR3 residues: CSVGENSNQPQHF. CDR3 in DNA: TGCAGCGTGGGGGAGAATAGCAATCAGCCCCAGCATTTT.